The clone carrying this T cell receptor (beta chain) was seen only a few times. What it binds is unknown. Other DNA sequences in this sample translate to the same CDR3. Trimming shortened V by 2 bases and J by 3 bases, and 7 bases separated the two germline ends. This CDR3 comprises 13 residues. Germline V gene lookup returns CDR1 SGHAT and CDR2 FQNNGV. TCRdb's table, derived via immunoSEQ multiplex PCR, lists solely in-frame clones and lacks some. The sample holds roughly 170,000 clones, roughly four fifths seen once. This entry belongs to a study of cytomegalovirus exposure and HLA in healthy donors. Study-wide results and limits: The authors listed 150 to 200 TCR beta chains as cytomegalovirus-associated. In vitro, a few CMV-associated chains proved specific for CMV antigens. Some public TCRs appeared in many individuals, while most sequences were rare.

The genes are TRBV11-2 and TRBJ1-2; no firm D call. This receptor was taken from a woman under 30 in good health and CMV-seropositive. Source material: PBMCs. The CDR3 reads CASSLRGYYGYTF. In nucleotides, the CDR3 is TGTGCCAGCAGCTTACGGGGATACTATGGCTACACCTTC.